Ten or more counts support the clone carrying this T cell receptor beta chain. Its antigen remains unknown. This specimen comes from a study of post-analysis software for immune sequencing data. The study, taken as a whole, reports: F measure grouped same-batch samples tightly together. People with multiple sclerosis had a significantly lower normalized Chao1 diversity than controls did. Controls showed lower frequencies than patients for a handful of TRBV segments, and TRBV5-6, TRBV5-1 and TRBV20-1 were among these.

Presence of unique molecular identifiers characterized the TCR beta cDNA libraries. When about 0.9 to 11 million T cells were used, they gave approximately 530,000 cDNA molecules. TCRdb reprocessed the PCR reads with MiXCR, giving one entry per CDR3 protein. The data show around 180,000 distinct CDR3 sequences, 30% seen once. The CDR3 contains 14 residues. The germline CDR1 and CDR2 sequences are SGHDT and YYEEEE. Losses at the gene ends were 4 bases for V and 8 bases for J; bases not matched to a gene: 9. The source material was blood. The chain recombines TRBV5-6 with TRBJ2-1; 7 bases fit TRBD2. This receptor was identified in a girl aged 10-17 years with multiple sclerosis. CDR3 loop: CASSTRLARHEQFF. The CDR3 DNA reads as TGTGCCAGCAGCACCCGACTAGCCCGTCATGAGCAGTTCTTC.